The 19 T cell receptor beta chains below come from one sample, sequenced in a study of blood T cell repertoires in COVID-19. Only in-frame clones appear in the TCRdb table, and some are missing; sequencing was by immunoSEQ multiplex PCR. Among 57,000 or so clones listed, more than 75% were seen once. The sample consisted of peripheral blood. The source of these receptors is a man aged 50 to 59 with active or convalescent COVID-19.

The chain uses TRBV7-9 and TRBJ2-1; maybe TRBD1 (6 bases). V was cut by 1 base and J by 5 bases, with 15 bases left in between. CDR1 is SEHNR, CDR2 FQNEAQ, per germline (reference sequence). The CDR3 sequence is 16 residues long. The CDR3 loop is CASSLGTRDTDNEQFF. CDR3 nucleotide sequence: TGTGCCAGCAGCTTAGGGACCCGGGACACAGACAATGAGCAGTTCTTC.

The CDR3 here is CASSHLEQGGFQETQYF. As DNA, the CDR3 is TGTGCCAGCAGCCATTTAGAACAGGGGGGATTTCAAGAGACCCAGTACTTC. The chain has TRBV3-1 (or the pseudogene TRBV3-2) and TRBJ2-5; 8 nucleotides agree with TRBD1. The CDR3 extends over 17 amino acids. Germline trimming cut 3 bases from V and 2 bases from J; bases unmatched to any gene: 11. Germline V gene sequence: CDR1 LGHDT, CDR2 YNNKEL (reference sequence).

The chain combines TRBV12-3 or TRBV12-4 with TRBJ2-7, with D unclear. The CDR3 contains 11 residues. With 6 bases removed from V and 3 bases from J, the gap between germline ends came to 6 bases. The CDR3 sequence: CASSEHYEQYF. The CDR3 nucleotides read TGTGCCAGCAGCGAACACTACGAGCAGTACTTC.

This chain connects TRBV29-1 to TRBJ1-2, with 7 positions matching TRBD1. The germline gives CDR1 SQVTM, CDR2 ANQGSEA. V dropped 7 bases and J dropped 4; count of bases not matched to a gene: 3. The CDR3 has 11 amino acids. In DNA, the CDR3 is TGCAGCGCGGGACAGCTCTATGGCTACACCTTC. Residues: CSAGQLYGYTF. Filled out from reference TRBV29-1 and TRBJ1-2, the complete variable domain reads SAVISQKPSRDICQRGTSLTIQCQVDSQVTMMFWYRQQPGQSLTLIATANQGSEATYESGFVIDKFPISRPNLTFSTLTVSNMSPEDSSIYLCSAGQLYGYTFGSGTRLTVV.

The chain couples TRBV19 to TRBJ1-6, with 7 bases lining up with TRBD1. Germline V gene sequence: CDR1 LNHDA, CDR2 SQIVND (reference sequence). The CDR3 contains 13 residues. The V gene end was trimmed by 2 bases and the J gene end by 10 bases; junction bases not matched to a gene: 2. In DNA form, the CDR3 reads TGTGCCAGTAGTATAAGGGACAGCTCACCCCTCCACTTT. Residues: CASSIRDSSPLHF.

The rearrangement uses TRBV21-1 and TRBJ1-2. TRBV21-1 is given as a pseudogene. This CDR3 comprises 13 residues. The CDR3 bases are TGTGCCAGCAGCAAAGATGAAGGAGATGGCTACACCTTC. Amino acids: CASSKDEGDGYTF.

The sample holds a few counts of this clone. DNA for the CDR3: TGCGCCAGCAGCCAAGTAGAGTACCAGCCCCAGCATTTT. Amino acid sequence: CASSQVEYQPQHF. The rearrangement links TRBV4-1 to TRBJ1-5; no reliable D call. From germline, CDR1 is MGHRA and CDR2 YSYEKL. This CDR3 has 13 residues. The V end was cut by 1 base, the J end by 7 bases, with 8 bases between.

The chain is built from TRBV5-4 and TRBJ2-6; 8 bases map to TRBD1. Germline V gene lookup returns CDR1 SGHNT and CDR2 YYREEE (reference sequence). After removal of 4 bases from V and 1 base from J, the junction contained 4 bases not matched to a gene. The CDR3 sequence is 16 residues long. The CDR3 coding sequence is TGTGCCAGCAGCCCCCGGACAGGGTCTGGGGCCAACGTCCTGACTTTC. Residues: CASSPRTGSGANVLTF.

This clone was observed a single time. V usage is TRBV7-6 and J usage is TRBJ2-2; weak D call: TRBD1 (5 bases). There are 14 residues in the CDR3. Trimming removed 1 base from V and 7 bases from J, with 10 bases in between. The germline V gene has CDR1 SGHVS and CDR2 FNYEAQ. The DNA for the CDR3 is TGTGCCAGCAGCTTAGGGGGCTGGGTCGGGGAGCTGTTTTTT. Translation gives CASSLGGWVGELFF.

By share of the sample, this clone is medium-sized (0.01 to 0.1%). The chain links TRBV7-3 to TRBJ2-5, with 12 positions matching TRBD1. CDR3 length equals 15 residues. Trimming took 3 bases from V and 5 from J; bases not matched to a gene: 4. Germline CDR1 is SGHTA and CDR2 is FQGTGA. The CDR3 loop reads CASSLGTGGRETQYF. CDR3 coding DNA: TGTGCCAGCAGCTTGGGGACAGGGGGCAGGGAGACCCAGTACTTC.

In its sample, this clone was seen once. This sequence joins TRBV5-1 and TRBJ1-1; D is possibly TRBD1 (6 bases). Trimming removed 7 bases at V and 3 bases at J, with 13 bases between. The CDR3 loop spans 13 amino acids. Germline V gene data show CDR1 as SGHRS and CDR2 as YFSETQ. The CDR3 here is CASSEEGDTEAFF. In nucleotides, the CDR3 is TGCGCCAGCTCGGAAGAGGGGGACACTGAAGCTTTCTTT. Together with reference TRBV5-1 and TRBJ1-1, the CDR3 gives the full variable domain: KAGVTQTPRYLIKTRGQQVTLSCSPISGHRSVSWYQQTPGQGLQFLFEYFSETQRNKGNFPGRFSGRQFSNSRSEMNVSTLELGDSALYLCASSEEGDTEAFFGQGTRLTVV.

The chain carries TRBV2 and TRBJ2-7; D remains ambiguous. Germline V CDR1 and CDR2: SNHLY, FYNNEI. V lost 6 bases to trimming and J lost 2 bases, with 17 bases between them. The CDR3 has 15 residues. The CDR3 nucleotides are TGTGCCAGCAGCGAGTTAACGGGTATGGCCTACGAGCAGTACTTC. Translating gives CASSELTGMAYEQYF.

This CDR3 reads CATSRRRGAGGYTF. CDR3 DNA: TGTGCCACCAGCAGACGAAGGGGCGCAGGGGGCTACACCTTC. V usage is TRBV15 and J usage is TRBJ1-2; a weak D match, TRBD1 (5 bases). The CDR3 runs to 14 residues. Germline CDR1 and CDR2: LNHNV and YYDKDF (reference sequence). The germline V and J ends were trimmed by 2 bases and 8 bases, with 15 bases remaining between them.

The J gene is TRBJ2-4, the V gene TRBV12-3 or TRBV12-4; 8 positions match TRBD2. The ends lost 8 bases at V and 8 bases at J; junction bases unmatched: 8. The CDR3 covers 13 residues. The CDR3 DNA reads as TGTGCCAGCGGGGGAGCGGGAGTGGACATTCAGTACTTC. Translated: CASGGAGVDIQYF.

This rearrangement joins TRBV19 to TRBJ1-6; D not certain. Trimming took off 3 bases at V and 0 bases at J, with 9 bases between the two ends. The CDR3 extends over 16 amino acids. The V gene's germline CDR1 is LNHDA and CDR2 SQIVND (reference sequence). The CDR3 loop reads CASSMTGSSYNSPLHF. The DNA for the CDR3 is TGTGCCAGTAGTATGACCGGGAGCTCCTATAATTCACCCCTCCACTTT.

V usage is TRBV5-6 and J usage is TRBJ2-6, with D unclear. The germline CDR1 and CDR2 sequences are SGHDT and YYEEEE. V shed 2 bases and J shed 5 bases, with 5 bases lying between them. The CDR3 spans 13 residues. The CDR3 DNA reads TGTGCCAGCAGCTTACAAAGGGCCAACGTCCTGACTTTC. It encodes CASSLQRANVLTF.

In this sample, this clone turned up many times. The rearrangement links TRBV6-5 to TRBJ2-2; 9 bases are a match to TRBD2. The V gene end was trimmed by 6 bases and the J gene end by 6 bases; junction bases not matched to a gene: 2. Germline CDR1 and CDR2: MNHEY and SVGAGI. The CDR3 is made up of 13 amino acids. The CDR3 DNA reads TGTGCCAGCAGGGAGCGGGAGGCCGGGGAGCTGTTTTTT. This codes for CASREREAGELFF.

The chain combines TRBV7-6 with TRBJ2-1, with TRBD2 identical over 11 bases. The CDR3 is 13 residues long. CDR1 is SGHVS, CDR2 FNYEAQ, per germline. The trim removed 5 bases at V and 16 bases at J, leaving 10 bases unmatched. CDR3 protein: CASSPLNSGRAFF. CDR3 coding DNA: TGTGCCAGCAGCCCGTTAAATAGCGGGAGGGCCTTCTTC.

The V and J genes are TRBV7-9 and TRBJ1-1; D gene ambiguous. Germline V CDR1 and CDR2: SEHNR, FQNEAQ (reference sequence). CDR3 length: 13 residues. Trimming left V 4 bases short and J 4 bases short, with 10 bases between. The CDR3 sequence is CASSSRGITEAFF. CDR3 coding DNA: TGTGCCAGCAGCTCGCGGGGTATCACTGAAGCTTTCTTT. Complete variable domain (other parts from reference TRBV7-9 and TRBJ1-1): DTGVSQNPRHKITKRGQNVTFRCDPISEHNRLYWYRQTLGQGPEFLTYFQNEAQLEKSRLLSDRFSAERPKGSFSTLEIQRTEQGDSAMYLCASSSRGITEAFFGQGTRLTVV.